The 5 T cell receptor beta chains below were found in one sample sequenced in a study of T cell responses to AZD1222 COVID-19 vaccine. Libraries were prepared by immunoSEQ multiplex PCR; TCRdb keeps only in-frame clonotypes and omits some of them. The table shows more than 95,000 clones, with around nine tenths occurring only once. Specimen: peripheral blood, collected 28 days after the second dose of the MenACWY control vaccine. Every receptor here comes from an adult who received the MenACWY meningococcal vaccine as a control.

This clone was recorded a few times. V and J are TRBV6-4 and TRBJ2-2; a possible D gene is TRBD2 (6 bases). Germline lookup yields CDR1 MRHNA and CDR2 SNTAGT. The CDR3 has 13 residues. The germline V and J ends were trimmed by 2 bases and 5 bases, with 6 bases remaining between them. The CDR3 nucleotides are TGTGCCAGCAGTGACGGGACTACCGGGGAGCTGTTTTTT. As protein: CASSDGTTGELFF.

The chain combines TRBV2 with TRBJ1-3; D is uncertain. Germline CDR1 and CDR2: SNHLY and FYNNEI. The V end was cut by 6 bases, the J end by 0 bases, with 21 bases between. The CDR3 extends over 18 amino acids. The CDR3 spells CASRARPGSYNSGNTIYF. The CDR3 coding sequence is TGTGCCAGCAGGGCACGACCGGGATCCTATAACTCTGGAAACACCATATATTTT.

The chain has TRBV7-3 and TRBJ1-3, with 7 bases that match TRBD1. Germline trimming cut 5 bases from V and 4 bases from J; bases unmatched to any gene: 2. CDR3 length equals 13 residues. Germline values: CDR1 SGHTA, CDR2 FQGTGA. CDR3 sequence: CASSRQGGNTIYF. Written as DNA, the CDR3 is TGTGCCAGCAGCCGACAGGGCGGAAACACCATATATTTT.

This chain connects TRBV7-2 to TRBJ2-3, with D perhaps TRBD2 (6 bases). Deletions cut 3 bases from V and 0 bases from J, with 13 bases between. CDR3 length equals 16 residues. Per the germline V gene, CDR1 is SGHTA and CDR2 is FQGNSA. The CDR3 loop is CASSFPGTYSTDTQYF. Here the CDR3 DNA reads TGTGCCAGCAGCTTTCCCGGGACTTACAGCACAGATACGCAGTATTTT.

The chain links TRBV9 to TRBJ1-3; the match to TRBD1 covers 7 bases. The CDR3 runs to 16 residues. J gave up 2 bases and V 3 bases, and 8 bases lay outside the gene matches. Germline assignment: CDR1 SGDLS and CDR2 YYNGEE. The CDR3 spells CASSALVGTAGNTIYF. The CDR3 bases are TGTGCCAGCAGCGCCCTCGTGGGGACAGCTGGAAACACCATATATTTT.